This TCR beta chain was sequenced during a study of immune characteristics of hereditary and idiopathic chronic pancreatitis. Chronic pancreatitis tissue was collected during total pancreatectomy with islet autotransplantation. Generated by immunoSEQ multiplex PCR, the TCRdb table keeps only in-frame clones and is missing some. The sample shows about 2,000 clones, roughly 74% of them seen only once. The TCR comes from a human donor with chronic pancreatitis. The sequenced material came from pancreas tissue with hereditary chronic pancreatitis.

CDR3 nucleotides: TGCGCCAGCAGCTTGTCGGAGGGGGCCTACAATGAGCAGTTCTTC. This codes for CASSLSEGAYNEQFF. The chain joins TRBV5-1 to TRBJ2-1; D might be TRBD1 or TRBD2, each matching 6 bases. Germline CDR1 SGHRS, CDR2 YFSETQ. Between the trimmed V and J ends, which lost 1 base and 2 bases, there was a span of 10 bases. The CDR3 has 15 residues.